The 27 T cell receptor beta chains in this list originate from one sample, sequenced in a study of T cell repertoires in cytomegalovirus infection (dated by TCRdb to about 2019). The treatment or condition tag for this specimen amounts to: in vitro stimulation with specific CMV peptide epitopes to enrich CMV-specific T cells. Sequenced on an Illumina HiSeq 1500. TCRdb reprocessed the public reads (quality trimming at Q25 with fastp, clone calling with MiXCR) and kept in-frame beta chains. One record per CDR3 amino acid sequence lists the most common genes and DNA. For this sample there are about 830,000 distinct CDR3 sequences; about 31% appear just once. The ten biggest clones cover 9.5% to 15% of the sample. Their antigens are not known. The specimen comprised cultured CD8+ T cells from PBMCs, sampled from culture after CMV antigen stimulation. The origin of the receptors is a human donor in good health (CMV status not recorded). Some clones in this sample may be carry-over from other donors' samples.

This chain joins TRBV4-1 and TRBJ1-5; D perhaps matches TRBD1 (6 bases). V lost 1 base to trimming and J lost 9 bases, with 13 bases between them. Germline loops: CDR1 MGHRA, CDR2 YSYEKL. The CDR3 is made up of 14 amino acids. CDR3 sequence (DNA): TGCGCCAGCAGCCAAGTTCAGGGGTGGGGGCCCCAGCATTTT. Protein sequence: CASSQVQGWGPQHF.

The J gene is TRBJ2-3, the V gene TRBV5-6; the D is unclear. CDR1 and CDR2 (germline): SGHDT, YYEEEE. Trimming removed 1 base from V and 0 bases from J, with 12 bases in between. The CDR3 is 16 residues long. CDR3 in DNA: TGTGCCAGCAGCTTGATGGTGATAGCCAGCACAGATACGCAGTATTTT. Its translation is CASSLMVIASTDTQYF.

This clonotype was counted ten times or more. V usage is TRBV7-2 and J usage is TRBJ1-2; 7 bases are a match to TRBD1. The CDR3 totals 16 residues. V lost 5 bases and J lost 3; bases outside the gene matches: 12. In germline, CDR1 is SGHTA, CDR2 FQGNSA. DNA for the CDR3: TGTGCCAGCAGCCCCTTCCAGGGGGTTGAAGACTATGGCTACACCTTC. This sequence encodes CASSPFQGVEDYGYTF.

In this sample, this clonotype turned up many times. The rearrangement uses TRBV7-4 and TRBJ1-4; D remains unclear. From germline, CDR1 is SGHVT and CDR2 SQSDAQ. CDR3 length: 16 residues. Trimming pared 5 bases from V and 5 bases from J, leaving 18 bases between. For the CDR3, the DNA is TGTGCCAGCAGCGGACCCAGAAGGGAAAAAAATGAAAAACTGTTTTTT. Translation: CASSGPRREKNEKLFF.

This clonotype was seen only a few times. The chain couples TRBV5-6 to TRBJ1-1; D gene unclear. This CDR3 is 14 amino acids long. Germline V gene data show CDR1 as SGHDT and CDR2 as YYEEEE. V dropped 4 bases and J dropped 4 bases, with 14 bases sitting between them. For the CDR3, the DNA is TGTGCCAGCAGCCCCCGGAGGGTCGGCACTGAAGCTTTCTTT. This encodes CASSPRRVGTEAFF. Variable domain in full (rest from reference TRBV5-6 and TRBJ1-1): DAGVTQSPTHLIKTRGQQVTLRCSPKSGHDTVSWYQQALGQGPQFIFQYYEEEERQRGNFPDRFSGHQFPNYSSELNVNALLLGDSALYLCASSPRRVGTEAFFGQGTRLTVV.

This clonotype has a count of ten or more. The CDR3 loop is CASIRTEDYNEQFF. Written as DNA, the CDR3 is TGTGCCAGCATCCGGACGGAGGACTACAATGAGCAGTTCTTC. The V gene is TRBV7-9, the J gene TRBJ2-1; D is possibly TRBD2 (5 bases). The CDR3 is made up of 14 amino acids. V was clipped by 7 bases and J by 3 bases, with 13 bases between them. Germline loops: CDR1 SEHNR, CDR2 FQNEAQ (reference sequence). The full variable domain, with the rest looked up from reference TRBV7-9 and TRBJ2-1, is DTGVSQNPRHKITKRGQNVTFRCDPISEHNRLYWYRQTLGQGPEFLTYFQNEAQLEKSRLLSDRFSAERPKGSFSTLEIQRTEQGDSAMYLCASIRTEDYNEQFFGPGTRLTVL.

J is TRBJ2-1 and V is TRBV19; D is possibly TRBD1 or TRBD2 (5 bases each). Germline V CDR1 and CDR2: LNHDA, SQIVND (reference sequence). The CDR3 loop spans 14 amino acids. Trimming stripped 8 bases from V and 2 bases from J, with 13 bases between. The CDR3 region is CASHRDRTYNEQFF. Written as DNA, the CDR3 is TGTGCCAGTCACCGGGACCGAACCTACAATGAGCAGTTCTTC.

This clonotype was seen ten or more times. The V gene is TRBV6-1, the J gene TRBJ2-1, with 9 bases matching TRBD1. V shed 6 bases and J 8 bases; nucleotides not matched to a gene: 8. CDR3 length: 14 amino acids. In germline, CDR1 is MNHNS, CDR2 SASEGT. This CDR3 is CASSGTGRIHEQFF. CDR3 in DNA: TGTGCCAGCAGCGGGACAGGGCGAATCCATGAGCAGTTCTTC.

This chain joins TRBV27 and TRBJ2-1, with D hard to call. Germline V lookup: CDR1 MNHEY, CDR2 SMNVEV (reference sequence). The CDR3 sequence is 13 residues long. With 2 bases removed from V and 5 bases from J, the gap between germline ends came to 7 bases. The CDR3 DNA sequence: TGTGCCAGCAGTTTAGGGATGGACAATGAGCAGTTCTTC. Protein: CASSLGMDNEQFF.

The chain combines TRBV5-6 with TRBJ2-1; D may match TRBD1 or TRBD2 (5 bases each). CDR1 SGHDT and CDR2 YYEEEE come from the germline V gene. V lost 3 bases to trimming and J lost 2 bases, with 15 bases between them. This CDR3 region has 16 residues. The CDR3 reads CASSSEGLAPYNEQFF. CDR3 bases: TGTGCCAGCAGCTCTGAGGGGCTAGCCCCCTACAATGAGCAGTTCTTC. The full variable domain, in which reference TRBV5-6 and TRBJ2-1 provide the parts outside the CDR3, is DAGVTQSPTHLIKTRGQQVTLRCSPKSGHDTVSWYQQALGQGPQFIFQYYEEEERQRGNFPDRFSGHQFPNYSSELNVNALLLGDSALYLCASSSEGLAPYNEQFFGPGTRLTVL.

V gene TRBV28 combines with J gene TRBJ2-5; 7 bases are a match to TRBD1. The CDR3 is 15 residues long. With V trimmed by 5 bases and J by 5 bases, 11 bases remained unmatched. Germline CDR1 MDHEN, CDR2 SYDVKM. The CDR3, as DNA: TGTGCCAGCAGTACCCGACAGGGCGCGCTGGAGACCCAGTACTTC. Translated, it gives CASSTRQGALETQYF.

The V call is TRBV5-1, the J call TRBJ2-1; TRBD2 matches 15 bases. The CDR3 has 15 residues. The V and J ends lost 3 bases and 8 bases, in that order; junction bases with no gene match: 3. CDR1 SGHRS and CDR2 YFSETQ come from the germline V gene. CDR3 coding DNA: TGCGCCAGCAGCTGGGGACTAGCGGGGGGCTATGAGCAGTTCTTC. Translation: CASSWGLAGGYEQFF.

The chain is built from TRBV3-1 and TRBJ2-1; the D is unclear. Per the germline V gene, CDR1 is LGHDT and CDR2 is YNNKEL (reference sequence). The CDR3 runs 11 residues. The ends were cut back, 6 bases at V and 10 bases at J, with 10 bases in the middle. CDR3 coding DNA: TGTGCCAGCAGGGACGCCATAGAGCAGTTCTTC. It specifies CASRDAIEQFF.

This chain links TRBV9 with TRBJ1-4; D ambiguous. With 3 bases removed from V and 4 bases from J, the gap between germline ends came to 16 bases. CDR1 SGDLS and CDR2 YYNGEE come from the germline V gene. CDR3 length: 16 residues. The DNA of the CDR3 is TGTGCCAGCAGCGCCGACGGGTTCGGGGATAATGAAAAACTGTTTTTT. The encoded protein is CASSADGFGDNEKLFF.

This clonotype showed up just a few times. The chain carries TRBV12-3 or TRBV12-4 and TRBJ2-5; D is undetermined. The V gene lost 1 base and the J gene lost 1 base, with 7 bases spanning the gap. The CDR3 runs 14 residues. CDR3: CASSLGWVQETQYF. CDR3 DNA sequence: TGTGCCAGCAGTTTAGGATGGGTCCAAGAGACCCAGTACTTC.

The chain is built from TRBV25-1 and TRBJ2-1; 11 nucleotides agree with TRBD1. Germline loops: CDR1 MGHDK, CDR2 SYGVNS. The CDR3 loop spans 15 amino acids. V dropped 5 bases and J dropped 6; count of bases not matched to a gene: 6. The CDR3 is CASSFLDRGRNEQFF. The DNA of the CDR3 is TGTGCCAGCAGTTTCCTGGACAGGGGGCGCAATGAGCAGTTCTTC.

There are a few counts of this clonotype. The V gene is TRBV27, the J gene TRBJ1-5; TRBD1 aligns across 9 bases. The CDR3 extends over 14 amino acids. The germline CDR1 and CDR2 sequences are MNHEY and SMNVEV (reference sequence). The ends lost 6 bases at V and 5 bases at J; junction bases unmatched: 5. Here the CDR3 DNA reads TGTGCCAGCAGAACCGGGACAGGGTATCAGCCCCAGCATTTT. It specifies CASRTGTGYQPQHF.

There are many counts of this clonotype. J is TRBJ2-1 and V is TRBV7-2; no reliable D call. Per germline, CDR1 SGHTA and CDR2 FQGNSA. CDR3 length: 16 amino acids. V was clipped by 5 bases and J by 2 bases, with 16 bases between them. The CDR3 here is CASSRYLGKPYNEQFF. CDR3 DNA: TGTGCCAGCAGCCGATACCTAGGGAAGCCCTACAATGAGCAGTTCTTC.

This clonotype was found many times. The chain combines TRBV7-6 with TRBJ2-2; D remains ambiguous. With 7 bases removed from V and 2 bases from J, the gap between germline ends came to 5 bases. The V gene's germline CDR1 is SGHVS and CDR2 FNYEAQ. The CDR3 consists of 12 residues. Here the CDR3 DNA reads TGTGCCAGCATCTCAAACACCGGGGAGCTGTTTTTT. It yields the protein CASISNTGELFF.

This clonotype showed up many times. The V gene is TRBV4-3, the J gene TRBJ1-5, with D possibly being TRBD1 (6 bases). CDR1 is LGHNA and CDR2 is YSLEER in the germline V gene. The CDR3 length is 15 residues. Trimming took 4 bases from V and 0 from J, leaving 10 bases between them. The CDR3: CASSRTAYSNQPQHF. The CDR3 DNA reads as TGCGCCAGCAGCCGGACAGCCTATAGCAATCAGCCCCAGCATTTT.

This clonotype has just a few counts. This chain uses TRBV7-6 with TRBJ2-1; 14 nucleotides agree with TRBD2. V shed 3 bases and J 8 bases; nucleotides not matched to a gene: 3. The CDR3 loop spans 15 amino acids. From germline, CDR1 is SGHVS and CDR2 FNYEAQ. CDR3 DNA: TGTGCCAGCAGCTTCGGACTAGCGGGGGGCGATGAGCAGTTCTTC. Protein: CASSFGLAGGDEQFF. Variable domain in full (rest from reference TRBV7-6 and TRBJ2-1): GAGVSQSPRYKVTKRGQDVALRCDPISGHVSLYWYRQALGQGPEFLTYFNYEAQQDKSGLPNDRFSAERPEGSISTLTIQRTEQRDSAMYRCASSFGLAGGDEQFFGPGTRLTVL.

The chain employs TRBV9 and TRBJ2-2, with D perhaps TRBD2 (6 bases). Germline assignment: CDR1 SGDLS and CDR2 YYNGEE. V was trimmed by 4 bases and J by 3 bases, leaving 13 bases between them. The CDR3 contains 15 residues. The CDR3 nucleotides read TGTGCCAGCAGCTTCGGACTAACTGACACCGGGGAGCTGTTTTTT. Translation: CASSFGLTDTGELFF.

V gene TRBV27 combines with J gene TRBJ1-2, with 7 bases matching TRBD1. Unmatched junction bases numbered 9, after V lost 10 bases and J lost 7 bases. Per germline, CDR1 MNHEY and CDR2 SMNVEV (reference sequence). The CDR3 is made up of 12 amino acids. This CDR3 reads CATVTGVSGYTF. As DNA, the CDR3 is TGTGCCACCGTCACAGGGGTATCTGGCTACACCTTC.

This clonotype was detected only a few times. The chain couples TRBV7-3 to TRBJ2-1; D unresolved. The CDR3 consists of 13 residues. From germline, CDR1 is SGHTA and CDR2 FQGTGA. V was cut by 5 bases and J by 6 bases, with 11 bases left in between. CDR3 protein: CASSLGLTNEQFF. The DNA for the CDR3 is TGTGCCAGCAGCCTAGGGCTCACCAATGAGCAGTTCTTC.

In its sample, this clonotype was seen a few times. The chain has TRBV27 and TRBJ1-4; D is undetermined. Trimming took 1 base from V and 4 from J, leaving 7 bases between them. Germline assignment: CDR1 MNHEY and CDR2 SMNVEV (reference sequence). The CDR3 spans 14 residues. Here the CDR3 reads CASSLYPLNEKLFF. The CDR3, as DNA: TGTGCCAGCAGTTTATACCCCCTTAATGAAAAACTGTTTTTT. The full variable domain, with the rest looked up from reference TRBV27 and TRBJ1-4, is EAQVTQNPRYLITVTGKKLTVTCSQNMNHEYMSWYRQDPGLGLRQIYYSMNVEVTDKGDVPEGYKVSRKEKRNFPLILESPSPNQTSLYFCASSLYPLNEKLFFGSGTQLSVL.

This chain links TRBV6-6 with TRBJ2-1, with 7 bases aligning to TRBD1. Losses at the gene ends were 7 bases for V and 6 bases for J; bases not matched to a gene: 18. The CDR3 has 17 residues. CDR1 and CDR2 from the germline V gene are MNHNY and SVGAGI (reference sequence). Here the CDR3 reads CASTQEGGPSVLNEQFF. The DNA of the CDR3 is TGTGCCAGCACCCAGGAAGGGGGCCCTTCCGTCCTCAATGAGCAGTTCTTC.

This clonotype was seen at least ten times. The chain has TRBV7-6 and TRBJ2-1, with D possibly being TRBD1 (6 bases). With 0 bases removed from V and 4 bases from J, the gap between germline ends came to 10 bases. CDR1 is SGHVS, CDR2 FNYEAQ, per germline. The CDR3 runs to 15 residues. In DNA, the CDR3 is TGTGCCAGCAGCTTAGCGGGGGCCGAATACAATGAGCAGTTCTTC. This translates into CASSLAGAEYNEQFF.